This T cell receptor (beta chain) was found in a study of cytomegalovirus exposure and HLA in healthy donors. Vbeta (60) and Jbeta (13) primers were used in the PCR. The method was immunoSEQ multiplex PCR; TCRdb's version includes in-frame clones alone and lacks a portion of them. This sample has roughly 110,000 clones; around 73% occur once, and the top ten carry 6.5% to 8.5%. Trimming removed 4 bases from V and 7 bases from J; junction bases left unmatched: 3. The CDR3 length is 13 residues. Germline loops: CDR1 ENHRY, CDR2 SYGVKD. This clone was counted between two and nine times. The chain is built from TRBV10-3 and TRBJ1-5; 8 bases fit TRBD1. The specimen sequenced was PBMCs. The source is a young man in good health and CMV-seronegative. CDR3 amino acids: CAISGTGRQPQHF. CDR3 bases: TGTGCCATCAGTGGGACAGGGCGGCAGCCCCAGCATTTT.